The clone carrying this T cell receptor (beta chain) was recorded at least ten times. This specimen comes from a study of spatial heterogeneity in lung cancer. TCRdb reprocessed the 5' RACE reads via MiXCR and lists one record per CDR3 protein. The data contain roughly 21,000 distinct CDR3 sequences, about 3% of them singletons. Noted time point: sample taken at primary tumor resection. The donors were approximately 70 patients with non-small cell lung cancer that was early-stage and untreated. TCRs were sequenced from unsorted whole RNA of tumor, nontumor lung or PBMC. With 6 bases removed from V and 0 bases from J, the gap between germline ends came to 12 bases. Germline CDR1 is SQVTM and CDR2 is ANQGSEA. This CDR3 has 14 residues.

The clonotype originates from a female donor with early-stage non-small cell lung cancer. The source material was PBMCs, sampled at surgery. V and J are TRBV29-1 and TRBJ2-1, with D hard to call. CDR3 region: CSVLEGSSYNEQFF. The CDR3 DNA follows: TGCAGCGTCCTAGAAGGCAGCTCCTACAATGAGCAGTTCTTC.